The source of this TCR beta chain is a study of T cell responses to AZD1222 COVID-19 vaccine. This clone was recorded once. Libraries were prepared by immunoSEQ multiplex PCR; TCRdb keeps only in-frame clonotypes and omits some of them. The sample includes some 140,000 clones, about nine tenths seen only once; the top ten take more than 5.5%. In germline, CDR1 is MNHEY, CDR2 SVGAGI. The CDR3 length is 13 residues. V lost 6 bases and J 4 bases, leaving 12 bases between the germline ends. The material was peripheral blood, obtained on day 0 of MenACWY control vaccination. The clonotype comes from an adult in good health. This chain connects TRBV6-5 to TRBJ1-2; D call uncertain. The CDR3 sequence: CASRGSLLYGYTF. In DNA form, the CDR3 reads TGTGCCAGCAGAGGTAGCCTCCTCTATGGCTACACCTTC.